These 17 T cell receptor beta chains share one sample of origin, sequenced in a study of T-cell memory formation after mild COVID-19. TCRdb used MiXCR to reprocess the 5' RACE reads, holding one entry per CDR3 protein. The top ten clones hold 3% to 4% of a sample with roughly 160,000 distinct CDR3 sequences, around a tenth of them seen once. Sequences were obtained from PBMCs or a T cell subset sorted from them (not recorded which). The receptors originated from a man aged 18 to 29 who had mild COVID-19 (a few samples of this study predate the infection). Cell type and time point are not known.

The chain links TRBV19 to TRBJ2-1, with 7 positions matching TRBD1. Germline lookup yields CDR1 LNHDA and CDR2 SQIVND (reference sequence). V trimming: 5 bases; J trimming: 0 bases; junction bases outside the gene matches: 7. The CDR3 length is 16 residues. The DNA of the CDR3 is TGTGCCAGTAGTGCCTCCACAGGGGTCTCCTACAATGAGCAGTTCTTC. This translates into CASSASTGVSYNEQFF.

This chain joins TRBV7-2 and TRBJ1-1; D is unresolved. Trimming pared 11 bases from V and 0 bases from J, leaving 13 bases between. The CDR3 is made up of 13 amino acids. The germline CDR1 and CDR2 sequences are SGHTA and FQGNSA. DNA for the CDR3: TGTGCCTATCGGGCCGGTATGAACACTGAAGCTTTCTTT. Protein: CAYRAGMNTEAFF. Combining the CDR3 with reference TRBV7-2 and TRBJ1-1 gives the whole variable domain GAGVSQSPSNKVTEKGKDVELRCDPISGHTALYWYRQSLGQGLEFLIYFQGNSAPDKSGLPSDRFSAERTGGSVSTLTIQRTQQEDSAVYLCAYRAGMNTEAFFGQGTRLTVV.

The V call is TRBV29-1, the J call TRBJ1-1; D is uncertain. Germline V gene data show CDR1 as SQVTM and CDR2 as ANQGSEA. Trimming took 5 bases from V and 0 from J, leaving 10 bases between them. CDR3 length equals 13 residues. The CDR3 DNA is TGCAGCGTTATCAGGTCAATGAACACTGAAGCTTTCTTT. Encoded protein: CSVIRSMNTEAFF. Filled out from reference TRBV29-1 and TRBJ1-1, the complete variable domain reads SAVISQKPSRDICQRGTSLTIQCQVDSQVTMMFWYRQQPGQSLTLIATANQGSEATYESGFVIDKFPISRPNLTFSTLTVSNMSPEDSSIYLCSVIRSMNTEAFFGQGTRLTVV.

This clonotype was observed a handful of times. The V call is TRBV6-5, the J call TRBJ1-2, with D hard to call. V lost 0 bases and J lost 8, with 16 bases in between. This CDR3 region has 15 residues. Germline V CDR1 and CDR2: MNHEY, SVGAGI. The CDR3 loop is CASSYSSDLAGGYTF. The CDR3 DNA is TGTGCCAGCAGTTACTCCTCGGATCTCGCGGGGGGCTACACCTTC.

This chain uses TRBV4-2 with TRBJ1-5; no definite D call. CDR1 LGHNA and CDR2 YNFKEQ come from the germline V gene. The CDR3 runs to 16 residues. V lost 0 bases and J lost 6, with 15 bases in between. The CDR3 is CASSQDTGSQSQPQHF. The CDR3 DNA sequence: TGTGCCAGCAGCCAAGATACGGGAAGCCAGAGTCAGCCCCAGCATTTT.

This clonotype was found many times. V is TRBV12-3 or TRBV12-4 and J is TRBJ2-7; 8 bases are a match to TRBD1. The CDR3 spans 13 residues. V dropped 6 bases and J dropped 7; count of bases not matched to a gene: 8. Written as DNA, the CDR3 is TGTGCCAGCAGCCGGACAGGGCCTTGGGAGCAGTACTTC. Its protein is CASSRTGPWEQYF.

This clonotype was counted only a few times. The rearrangement joins TRBV4-3 to TRBJ1-2, with D perhaps matching TRBD1 (5 bases). With 3 bases removed from V and 3 bases from J, the gap between germline ends came to 20 bases. There are 17 residues in the CDR3. The germline V gene has CDR1 LGHNA and CDR2 YSLEER. The CDR3 DNA sequence: TGCGCCAGCAGCCAGAAAATCCGCAGGGAAGTTGACTATGGCTACACCTTC. Translated: CASSQKIRREVDYGYTF.

Only a few counts were recorded for this clonotype. The chain combines TRBV27 with TRBJ2-1; 10 nucleotides line up with TRBD2. With 3 bases clipped from V and 5 bases from J, the junction kept 10 bases outside the gene matches. Germline V lookup: CDR1 MNHEY, CDR2 SMNVEV (reference sequence). CDR3 length: 17 residues. CDR3 loop: CASSLFRLAGTNNEQFF. The DNA for the CDR3 is TGTGCCAGCAGTTTGTTCCGACTAGCGGGCACAAACAATGAGCAGTTCTTC.

Only a few counts were recorded for this clonotype. The V and J genes are TRBV3-1 and TRBJ2-1; TRBD2 matches at 8 bases. Germline CDR1 and CDR2: LGHDT and YNNKEL (reference sequence). The CDR3 consists of 14 residues. The ends lost 0 bases at V and 7 bases at J; junction bases unmatched: 2. CDR3 in DNA: TGTGCCAGCAGCCAAGAGGGACTAGGGAATGAGCAGTTCTTC. This codes for CASSQEGLGNEQFF.

At least ten counts were recorded for this clonotype. The chain joins TRBV2 to TRBJ2-2, with 11 bases aligning to TRBD1. Trimming cost V 7 bases and J 3 bases; bases outside gene matches: 4. Germline-derived CDR1 and CDR2 are SNHLY and FYNNEI. This CDR3 comprises 15 residues. The CDR3 DNA sequence: TGTGCCAGCAATGGACAGGGGGCCTACACCGGGGAGCTGTTTTTT. Translation gives CASNGQGAYTGELFF.

The J gene is TRBJ1-1, the V gene TRBV7-9; maybe TRBD1 (6 bases). The germline V gene has CDR1 SEHNR and CDR2 FQNEAQ (reference sequence). With 8 bases removed from V and 5 bases from J, the gap between germline ends came to 12 bases. The CDR3 has 12 amino acids. The CDR3 nucleotides read TGTGCCAGCGGGAACAGGGCGACTGAAGCTTTCTTT. Its protein is CASGNRATEAFF. The complete variable domain, with remaining parts taken from reference TRBV7-9 and TRBJ1-1, reads DTGVSQNPRHKITKRGQNVTFRCDPISEHNRLYWYRQTLGQGPEFLTYFQNEAQLEKSRLLSDRFSAERPKGSFSTLEIQRTEQGDSAMYLCASGNRATEAFFGQGTRLTVV.

This clonotype was counted between two and nine times. The chain carries TRBV7-2 and TRBJ1-6, with D perhaps TRBD1 (5 bases). The CDR3 loop spans 14 amino acids. V was cut by 2 bases and J by 8 bases, with 10 bases left in between. Per the germline V gene, CDR1 is SGHTA and CDR2 is FQGNSA. CDR3: CASSLLGVDSPLHF. Here the CDR3 DNA reads TGTGCCAGCAGCTTACTGGGGGTTGATTCACCCCTCCACTTT.

Only a few counts were recorded for this clonotype. The chain combines TRBV7-9 with TRBJ1-4, with D perhaps TRBD1 (6 bases). Germline-derived CDR1 and CDR2 are SEHNR and FQNEAQ (reference sequence). Deletions cut 5 bases from V and 5 bases from J, with 12 bases between. CDR3 length: 14 residues. CDR3 protein: CASSIGTQNEKLFF. CDR3 in DNA: TGTGCCAGCAGCATCGGGACACAGAATGAAAAACTGTTTTTT. Together with reference TRBV7-9 and TRBJ1-4, the CDR3 gives the full variable domain: DTGVSQNPRHKITKRGQNVTFRCDPISEHNRLYWYRQTLGQGPEFLTYFQNEAQLEKSRLLSDRFSAERPKGSFSTLEIQRTEQGDSAMYLCASSIGTQNEKLFFGSGTQLSVL.

This clonotype was found many times. The chain is built from TRBV7-2 and TRBJ2-6; D remains ambiguous. Trimming left V 1 base short and J 1 base short, with 14 bases between. This CDR3 has 18 amino acids. Germline values: CDR1 SGHTA, CDR2 FQGNSA. CDR3 protein: CASSLDLMGSSGANVLTF. Written as DNA, the CDR3 is TGTGCCAGCAGCTTAGATTTAATGGGTTCTTCTGGGGCCAACGTCCTGACTTTC.

The chain carries TRBV18 and TRBJ2-7; D gene uncertain. The V and J ends lost 3 bases and 7 bases respectively, with 13 bases between them. Germline V gives CDR1 KGHSH, CDR2 LQKENI. This CDR3 region has 13 residues. The CDR3: CASSPSAIGEQYV. The CDR3 DNA is TGTGCCAGCTCACCCTCGGCGATCGGGGAGCAGTACGTC.

Here the CDR3 reads CATSDPGTGGPGELFF. The CDR3 DNA reads TGTGCCACCAGTGATCCCGGGACAGGGGGCCCCGGGGAGCTGTTTTTT. The rearrangement links TRBV24-1 to TRBJ2-2, with 12 bases identical to TRBD1. J gave up 6 bases and V 3 bases, and 4 bases lay outside the gene matches. CDR1 KGHDR and CDR2 SFDVKD come from the germline V gene. The CDR3 runs to 16 residues.

The chain carries TRBV7-2 and TRBJ1-1; perhaps TRBD1 as D (5 bases). V lost 3 bases to trimming and J lost 3 bases, with 11 bases between them. The germline gives CDR1 SGHTA, CDR2 FQGNSA. There are 14 residues in the CDR3. The CDR3: CASSFDGGDTEAFF. The CDR3 bases are TGTGCCAGCAGCTTTGATGGGGGTGACACTGAAGCTTTCTTT.